This TCR beta chain came from a study of CD8 T cells in ankylosing spondylitis. Study conclusions and caveats: Apparently characteristic of ankylosing spondylitis blood was a TCR beta motif (roughly 8 highly homologous variants). Clones that were linked to disease were CD8+ and were relatively rare in peripheral blood. Significant enrichment of disease-linked clones was reportedly seen in matched ankylosing spondylitis synovial fluid.

Comment on this clonotype: The target antigen is unknown.

V shed 2 bases and J 4 bases; nucleotides not matched to a gene: 5. Germline CDR1 and CDR2: KGHSH and LQKENI. The CDR3 has 16 amino acids. Preparation of TCR beta libraries was done by quantitative 5'-RACE with molecular barcodes. TCRdb recomputed calls from the 5' RACE reads with MiXCR, one row per CDR3 protein. The table includes about 260,000 distinct CDR3 sequences, more than 20% detected once. The sequence derives from a male donor with ankylosing spondylitis or in good health (not recorded which). This rearrangement joins TRBV18 to TRBJ2-1, with 10 bases that match TRBD2. Sequencing used blood, either unsorted or a sorted T cell fraction (not recorded which). CDR3 bases: TGTGCCAGCTCACCATCAGCGGGGGGGCCTTACAATGAGCAGTTCTTC. Amino acids: CASSPSAGGPYNEQFF.